Following are 11 T cell receptor beta chains from one sample sequenced in a study of T cell responses to AZD1222 COVID-19 vaccine. Generated by immunoSEQ multiplex PCR, the TCRdb table keeps only in-frame clones and is missing some. The table shows some 150,000 clones, with approximately 90% occurring only once. This sample comprised peripheral blood, obtained on day 0 of MenACWY control vaccination. Receptors originate from an adult in good health.

The gene calls are TRBV30 and TRBJ2-7; 7 nucleotides agree with TRBD1. The CDR3 totals 12 residues. Germline-derived CDR1 and CDR2 are GTSNPN and SVGIG (reference sequence). With 5 bases clipped from V and 2 bases from J, the junction kept 3 bases outside the gene matches. Here the CDR3 DNA reads TGTGCCTGGGGTGACAGGGCCTACGAGCAGTACTTC. It translates to CAWGDRAYEQYF.

This clone showed up just once. The CDR3 here is CASSSPARLGNEQFF. For the CDR3, the DNA is TGCGCCAGCAGTTCCCCGGCTAGGCTGGGGAATGAGCAGTTCTTC. This sequence joins TRBV5-1 and TRBJ2-1, with D hard to call. This CDR3 region has 15 residues. CDR1 and CDR2 (germline): SGHRS, YFSETQ. The germline V and J ends were trimmed by 5 bases and 7 bases, with 19 bases remaining between them.

The chain couples TRBV19 to TRBJ1-1; D unresolved. CDR1 LNHDA and CDR2 SQIVND come from the germline V gene (reference sequence). CDR3 size: 13 residues. V shed 3 bases and J shed 1 base, with 6 bases lying between them. Here the CDR3 reads CASSIRANTEAFF. In DNA form, the CDR3 reads TGTGCCAGTAGTATCCGGGCGAACACTGAAGCTTTCTTT.

The J gene is TRBJ1-1, the V gene TRBV21-1; the table's D call, TRBD1, was not checked against the DNA. TRBV21-1 is listed as a pseudogene. There are 14 residues in the CDR3. The CDR3 spells CASSDFQGYTEAFF. CDR3 bases: TGTGCCAGCAGCGACTTCCAGGGGTACACTGAAGCTTTCTTT.

The chain employs TRBV4-1 and TRBJ1-5; 9 bases match TRBD1. This CDR3 region has 14 residues. V was pared by 3 bases and J by 8 bases, with 5 bases of the junction left unmatched. The germline V gene encodes CDR1 MGHRA and CDR2 YSYEKL. Here the CDR3 reads CASSQGQGEKPQHF. The CDR3 nucleotides read TGCGCCAGCAGCCAGGGACAGGGAGAAAAGCCCCAGCATTTT.

This clone is a singleton in its sample. V is TRBV5-1 and J is TRBJ2-1; 8 nucleotides align to TRBD1. The junction had 4 bases not matched to a gene; V was cut back by 1 base and J by 4 bases. Germline CDR1 and CDR2: SGHRS and YFSETQ. The CDR3 contains 15 residues. This chain's CDR3 is CASSLPGTGYNEQFF. Here the CDR3 DNA reads TGCGCCAGCAGCTTGCCGGGGACAGGATACAATGAGCAGTTCTTC.

The chain uses TRBV5-1 and TRBJ2-6, with D possibly matching TRBD2 (6 bases). The germline V and J ends were trimmed by 3 bases and 0 bases, with 13 bases remaining between them. This CDR3 contains 17 residues. Germline loops: CDR1 SGHRS, CDR2 YFSETQ. The DNA for the CDR3 is TGCGCCAGCAGCTGGGGACTGACCAGCTCTGGGGCCAACGTCCTGACTTTC. This encodes CASSWGLTSSGANVLTF.

This chain uses TRBV19 with TRBJ2-7, with a possible D match to TRBD1 (7 bases). The germline gives CDR1 LNHDA, CDR2 SQIVND (reference sequence). The CDR3 covers 14 residues. The V and J ends lost 5 bases and 6 bases respectively, with 17 bases between them. The CDR3 bases are TGTGCCAGTAGTCCAATGCGCCAGGGGGGCGAGCAGTACTTC. It translates to CASSPMRQGGEQYF.

V and J are TRBV12-3 or TRBV12-4 and TRBJ2-5; D not resolved. The V end was cut by 6 bases, the J end by 5 bases, with 13 bases between. The CDR3 covers 13 residues. The CDR3 DNA reads as TGTGCCAGCAGCTTAAGAATTCTGGAGACCCAGTACTTC. Amino acid sequence: CASSLRILETQYF.

The V gene is TRBV7-9, the J gene TRBJ1-4; possibly TRBD1 for D (5 bases). Germline assignment: CDR1 SEHNR and CDR2 FQNEAQ (reference sequence). CDR3 length: 13 amino acids. The ends were cut back, 2 bases at V and 6 bases at J, with 7 bases in the middle. DNA for the CDR3: TGTGCCAGCAGCTTATCAGGGTATGAAAAACTGTTTTTT. This encodes CASSLSGYEKLFF.

The V gene is TRBV24-1, the J gene TRBJ2-2, with a weak D call TRBD2 (5 bases). Germline CDR1 is KGHDR and CDR2 is SFDVKD. This CDR3 has 14 residues. V shed 7 bases and J shed 0 bases, with 8 bases lying between them. The CDR3 DNA reads as TGTGCCACCAGAGAGCGGACGAACACCGGGGAGCTGTTTTTT. Amino acid sequence: CATRERTNTGELFF.